The 18 T cell receptor beta chains reported below all come from one sample, sequenced in a study of T cells in Graves' hyperthyroidism and ophthalmopathy. The investigators amplified TCR beta CDR3 regions from RNA transcripts. Primed by the HTBI set, a first-round RT-PCR was run on the TCR CDR3. TCRdb redid the calling of the multiplex PCR reads with MiXCR, one entry per CDR3 protein. This sample has hundreds of thousands of distinct CDR3 sequences, with about a sixth found just once. The sample comprised blood. These receptors were taken from a woman between 35 and 50 years old with Graves' ophthalmopathy.

The V call is TRBV5-8, the J call TRBJ1-2; no clear D. Trimming cost V 0 bases and J 5 bases, with 14 bases left between them. The CDR3 is made up of 15 amino acids. Germline lookup yields CDR1 SGHTS and CDR2 YDEGEE. The CDR3 sequence is CASSLDRQFIYGYTF. DNA for the CDR3: TGTGCCAGCAGCTTGGACCGCCAATTCATTTATGGCTACACCTTC.

The genes are TRBV2 and TRBJ2-3, with 15 bases fitting TRBD2. Germline V gives CDR1 SNHLY, CDR2 FYNNEI. The CDR3 contains 15 residues. J was trimmed by 6 bases and V by 4 bases; bases with no gene match: 2. DNA of the CDR3: TGTGCCAGCAGTGTTGGGACTAGCGGGAGGGATACGCAGTATTTT. As protein: CASSVGTSGRDTQYF.

This chain connects TRBV7-9 to TRBJ2-1; no clear D gene. The CDR3 extends over 14 amino acids. The V end lost 2 bases, the J end lost 7 bases, and 12 bases lay between the germline ends. Per germline, CDR1 SEHNR and CDR2 FQNEAQ (reference sequence). In nucleotides, the CDR3 is TGTGCCAGCAGCTTAACACGACTGACGAATGAGCAGTTCTTC. Encoded protein: CASSLTRLTNEQFF.

This clonotype was counted between two and nine times. This chain links TRBV18 with TRBJ2-1; possibly TRBD2 for D (6 bases). The germline V gene encodes CDR1 KGHSH and CDR2 LQKENI. The ends were cut back, 3 bases at V and 5 bases at J, with 14 bases in the middle. The CDR3 loop spans 15 amino acids. CDR3: CASSPVGGSDNEQFF. The CDR3 bases are TGTGCCAGCTCACCCGTTGGGGGGTCCGACAATGAGCAGTTCTTC.

The chain has TRBV4-1 and TRBJ2-5; no reliable D call. The V and J ends lost 3 bases and 3 bases respectively, with 17 bases between them. CDR3 length: 16 residues. The germline V gene has CDR1 MGHRA and CDR2 YSYEKL. CDR3 sequence reads: CASSQTPGRSKETQYF. CDR3 DNA sequence: TGCGCCAGCAGCCAGACCCCTGGGCGGTCTAAAGAGACCCAGTACTTC.

This clonotype appeared a few times. The chain uses TRBV2 and TRBJ2-7; TRBD1 matches at 10 bases. The V segment lost 6 bases and the J segment 5 bases; nucleotides outside the gene matches: 13. The CDR3 length is 16 residues. Germline V gives CDR1 SNHLY, CDR2 FYNNEI. The CDR3 DNA reads TGTGCCAGCAGACCAATACTCCGGGACAGGGGTAACGAGCAGTACTTC. Encoded protein: CASRPILRDRGNEQYF.

The CDR3 nucleotides read TGCAGTGCTAGATACCGAGCCAATGAGCAGTTCTTC. Translating gives CSARYRANEQFF. The rearrangement links TRBV20-1 to TRBJ2-1; D gene uncertain. Per the germline V gene, CDR1 is DFQATT and CDR2 is SNEGSKA (reference sequence). Trimming cost V 2 bases and J 6 bases, with 8 bases left between them. This CDR3 contains 12 residues.

The chain carries TRBV7-9 and TRBJ1-1; TRBD1 matches at 8 bases. V was pared by 5 bases and J by 7 bases, with 18 bases of the junction left unmatched. The CDR3 is 17 amino acids. Per germline, CDR1 SEHNR and CDR2 FQNEAQ (reference sequence). The chain's CDR3 is CASSVLEGPRGQGEAFF. The CDR3 nucleotides are TGTGCCAGCAGCGTCCTTGAGGGACCCAGGGGGCAGGGTGAAGCTTTCTTT.

This clonotype has only a few counts. This sequence joins TRBV5-1 and TRBJ2-6; tentative D call: TRBD1 (6 bases). CDR3 length equals 16 residues. V lost 0 bases to trimming and J lost 2 bases, with 9 bases between them. Germline loops: CDR1 SGHRS, CDR2 YFSETQ. CDR3 in amino acids: CASSLAGGAGANVLTF. CDR3 DNA sequence: TGCGCCAGCAGCTTGGCTGGGGGCGCTGGGGCCAACGTCCTGACTTTC.

This clonotype showed up just a few times. This sequence joins TRBV30 and TRBJ1-4, with a weak D call TRBD1 (6 bases). The V end was cut by 8 bases, the J end by 4 bases, with 17 bases between. This CDR3 comprises 14 residues. CDR1 and CDR2 from the germline V gene are GTSNPN and SVGIG (reference sequence). Here the CDR3 reads CAAGKGVLNEKLFF. The CDR3 coding sequence is TGTGCCGCAGGAAAGGGGGTCCTTAATGAAAAACTGTTTTTT.

This clonotype was seen more than once but under ten times. The CDR3 reads CASIGKRSGNEQFF. The DNA of the CDR3 is TGTGCCAGCATAGGGAAACGTTCTGGAAATGAGCAGTTCTTC. The rearrangement uses TRBV2 and TRBJ2-1; D not resolved. Trimming shortened V by 7 bases and J by 7 bases, and 17 bases separated the two germline ends. In germline, CDR1 is SNHLY, CDR2 FYNNEI. The length of the CDR3 is 14 residues.

The V gene is TRBV20-1, the J gene TRBJ2-4; no firm D call. This CDR3 region has 15 residues. Germline-derived CDR1 and CDR2 are DFQATT and SNEGSKA (reference sequence). Trimming removed 5 bases at V and 0 bases at J, with 14 bases between. The CDR3 here is CSAPTRALAKNIQYF. The CDR3 DNA follows: TGCAGTGCTCCCACCCGCGCCTTAGCCAAAAACATTCAGTACTTC.

This chain links TRBV15 with TRBJ1-2, with D possibly being TRBD1 (6 bases). V lost 3 bases to trimming and J lost 8 bases, with 13 bases between them. There are 13 residues in the CDR3. Per the germline V gene, CDR1 is LNHNV and CDR2 is YYDKDF (reference sequence). The CDR3, as DNA: TGTGCCACCAGCAGTGGGGAGGGGGGAGGCTACACCTTC. It codes for CATSSGEGGGYTF.

This clonotype was recorded a few times. The chain recombines TRBV9 with TRBJ2-3; 8 bases fit TRBD2. CDR3 length equals 15 residues. J lost 2 bases, V lost 4 bases, and 6 bases had no gene match. The germline gives CDR1 SGDLS, CDR2 YYNGEE. Here the CDR3 DNA reads TGTGCCAGCAGCCTTAGCGGGGCGCCCACAGATACGCAGTATTTT. It is translated as CASSLSGAPTDTQYF.

There are many counts of this clonotype. This chain joins TRBV28 and TRBJ2-7; either TRBD1 or TRBD2 may fit D (5 bases each). The CDR3 length is 15 residues. CDR1 is MDHEN, CDR2 SYDVKM, per germline. V dropped 4 bases and J dropped 2 bases, with 15 bases sitting between them. The CDR3 protein is CASSSPGTATYEQYF. The DNA for the CDR3 is TGTGCCAGCAGTTCCCCCGGGACCGCCACCTACGAGCAGTACTTC.

In its sample, this clonotype was seen many times. The rearrangement joins TRBV18 to TRBJ2-7; 8 bases fit TRBD2. CDR3 length: 15 residues. Germline V CDR1 and CDR2: KGHSH, LQKENI. Germline trimming cut 3 bases from V and 5 bases from J; bases unmatched to any gene: 9. The CDR3 DNA reads as TGTGCCAGCTCACCCGGGGGGGGCGCGGAAAACGAGCAGTACTTC. It yields the protein CASSPGGGAENEQYF.

This clonotype has just a few counts. The rearrangement joins TRBV28 to TRBJ1-4; TRBD1 is a possible D gene (5 bases). Germline V CDR1 and CDR2: MDHEN, SYDVKM. The CDR3 covers 17 residues. The V gene lost 3 bases and the J gene lost 0 bases, with 14 bases spanning the gap. The CDR3 sequence is CASSLAQGTATNEKLFF. The CDR3 DNA sequence: TGTGCCAGCAGTTTGGCTCAGGGCACTGCAACTAATGAAAAACTGTTTTTT.

This clonotype was seen many times. The genes are TRBV12-3 or TRBV12-4 and TRBJ2-1, with D perhaps being TRBD1 or TRBD2 (6 bases each). CDR3 length: 15 residues. V was trimmed by 5 bases and J by 2 bases, leaving 13 bases between them. The CDR3 region is CASSKGGTAYNEQFF. The CDR3 DNA is TGTGCCAGCAGTAAGGGGGGCACCGCCTACAATGAGCAGTTCTTC.